Shown below are 3 T cell receptor beta chains from a single sample sequenced in a study of healthy donors' naive CD4 and CD8 T cells. Starting from around 500 ng of total RNA, TCR libraries were made with linear amplification. TCRdb used MiXCR to reprocess the reads, holding one entry per CDR3 protein. Found here are about 180,000 distinct CDR3 sequences, under 85% of them singletons; the top ten hold about 2.1%. Sequenced material: naive CD4+ and CD8+ T cells sorted from blood, pooled from several donors. These receptors came from a pool of human donors in good health; the sample pools cells from several healthy donors.

The chain combines TRBV6-5 with TRBJ2-7; TRBD2 aligns across 8 bases. This CDR3 has 16 amino acids. Germline CDR1 reads MNHEY; CDR2 reads SVGAGI. V gave up 5 bases and J gave up 4 bases; unmatched junction bases: 13. The CDR3, as DNA: TGTGCCAGCAGTAACAAAGTAGCGGGATGGAGGTACGAGCAGTACTTC. Amino acids: CASSNKVAGWRYEQYF.

This clonotype came up a few times. This chain links TRBV20-1 with TRBJ1-2, with a weak D call TRBD1 (6 bases). The V end was cut by 1 base, the J end by 5 bases, with 11 bases between. Germline assignment: CDR1 DFQATT and CDR2 SNEGSKA (reference sequence). CDR3 size: 13 residues. CDR3 protein: CSARVRTDYGYTF. In nucleotides, the CDR3 is TGCAGTGCTAGAGTACGGACAGATTATGGCTACACCTTC.

V usage is TRBV30 and J usage is TRBJ2-7; 7 nucleotides line up with TRBD2. Germline V gene data show CDR1 as GTSNPN and CDR2 as SVGIG (reference sequence). Losses at the gene ends were 6 bases for V and 5 bases for J; bases not matched to a gene: 10. This CDR3 has 13 amino acids. The CDR3 loop is CACWTGGSNEQYF. The CDR3 region has the DNA TGTGCCTGTTGGACGGGGGGAAGTAACGAGCAGTACTTC.